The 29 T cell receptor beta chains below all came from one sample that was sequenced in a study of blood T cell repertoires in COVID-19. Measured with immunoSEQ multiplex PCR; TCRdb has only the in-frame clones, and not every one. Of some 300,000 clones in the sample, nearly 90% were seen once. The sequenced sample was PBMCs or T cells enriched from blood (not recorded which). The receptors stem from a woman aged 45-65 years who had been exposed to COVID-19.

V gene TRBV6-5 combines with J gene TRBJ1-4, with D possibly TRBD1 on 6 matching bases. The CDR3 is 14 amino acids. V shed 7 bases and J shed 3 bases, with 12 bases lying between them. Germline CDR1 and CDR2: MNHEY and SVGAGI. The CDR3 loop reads CASTQGSANEKLFF. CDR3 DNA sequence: TGTGCCAGCACCCAGGGGTCCGCTAATGAAAAACTGTTTTTT.

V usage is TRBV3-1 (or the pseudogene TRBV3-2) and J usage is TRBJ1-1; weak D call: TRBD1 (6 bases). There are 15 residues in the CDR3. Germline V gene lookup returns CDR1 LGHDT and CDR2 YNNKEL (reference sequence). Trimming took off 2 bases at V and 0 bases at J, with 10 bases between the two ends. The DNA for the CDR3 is TGTGCCAGCAGCCAAAGGGGGGGAATGAACACTGAAGCTTTCTTT. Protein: CASSQRGGMNTEAFF.

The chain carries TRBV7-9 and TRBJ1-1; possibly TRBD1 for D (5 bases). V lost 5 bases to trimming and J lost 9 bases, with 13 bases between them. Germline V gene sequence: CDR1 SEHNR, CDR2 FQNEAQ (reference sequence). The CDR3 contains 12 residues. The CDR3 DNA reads TGTGCCAGCAGCCCACATCAGGGAAAAGCTTTCTTT. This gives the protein CASSPHQGKAFF.

The CDR3 spells CASSEVAGGVGTQYF. The CDR3, as DNA: TGTGCCAGCAGTGAAGTAGCGGGGGGCGTTGGGACCCAGTACTTC. V and J are TRBV6-1 and TRBJ2-5, with 10 bases that match TRBD2. Trimming took 1 base from V and 7 from J; bases not matched to a gene: 6. CDR1 and CDR2 from the germline V gene are MNHNS and SASEGT. This CDR3 region has 15 residues.

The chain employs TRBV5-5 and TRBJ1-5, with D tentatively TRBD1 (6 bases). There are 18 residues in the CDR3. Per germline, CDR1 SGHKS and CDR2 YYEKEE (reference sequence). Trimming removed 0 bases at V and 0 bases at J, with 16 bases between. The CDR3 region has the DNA TGTGCCAGCAGCTTGGAAAGGGGGTCGGGGAATAGCAATCAGCCCCAGCATTTT. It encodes CASSLERGSGNSNQPQHF.

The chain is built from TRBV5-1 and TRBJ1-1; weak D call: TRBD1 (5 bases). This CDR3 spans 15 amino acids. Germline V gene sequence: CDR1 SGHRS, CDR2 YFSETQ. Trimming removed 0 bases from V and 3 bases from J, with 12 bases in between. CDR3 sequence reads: CASSLEGSGYTEAFF. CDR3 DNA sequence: TGCGCCAGCAGCTTGGAAGGTTCAGGGTACACTGAAGCTTTCTTT.

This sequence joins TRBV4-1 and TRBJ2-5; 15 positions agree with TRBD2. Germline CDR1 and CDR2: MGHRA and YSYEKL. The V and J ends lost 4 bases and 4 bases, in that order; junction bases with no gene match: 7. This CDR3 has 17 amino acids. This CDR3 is CASSLTRTSGGAETQYF. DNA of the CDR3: TGCGCCAGCAGCCTAACCCGGACTAGCGGGGGGGCAGAGACCCAGTACTTC.

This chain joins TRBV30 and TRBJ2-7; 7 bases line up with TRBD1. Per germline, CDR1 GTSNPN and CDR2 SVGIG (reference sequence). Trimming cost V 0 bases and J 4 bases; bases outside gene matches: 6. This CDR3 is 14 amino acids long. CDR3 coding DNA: TGTGCCTGGAGTGTTGAGGACAGGCCTTACGAGCAGTACTTC. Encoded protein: CAWSVEDRPYEQYF.

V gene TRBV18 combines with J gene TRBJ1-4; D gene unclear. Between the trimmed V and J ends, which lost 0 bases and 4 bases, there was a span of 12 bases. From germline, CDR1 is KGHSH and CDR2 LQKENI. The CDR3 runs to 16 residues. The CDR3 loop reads CASSPPRGDVNEKLFF. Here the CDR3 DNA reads TGTGCCAGCTCACCACCGAGAGGAGACGTTAATGAAAAACTGTTTTTT.

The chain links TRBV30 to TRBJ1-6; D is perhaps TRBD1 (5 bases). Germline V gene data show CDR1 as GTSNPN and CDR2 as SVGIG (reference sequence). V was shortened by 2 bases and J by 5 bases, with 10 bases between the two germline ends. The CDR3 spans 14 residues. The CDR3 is CAWSQGVHNSPLHF. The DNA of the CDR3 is TGTGCCTGGAGTCAGGGTGTCCATAATTCACCCCTCCACTTT.

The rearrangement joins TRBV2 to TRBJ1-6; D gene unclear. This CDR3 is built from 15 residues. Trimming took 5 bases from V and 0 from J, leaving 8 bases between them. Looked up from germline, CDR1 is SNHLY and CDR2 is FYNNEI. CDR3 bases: TGTGCCAGCAGTATCATACTCTCCTATAATTCACCCCTCCACTTT. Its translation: CASSIILSYNSPLHF.

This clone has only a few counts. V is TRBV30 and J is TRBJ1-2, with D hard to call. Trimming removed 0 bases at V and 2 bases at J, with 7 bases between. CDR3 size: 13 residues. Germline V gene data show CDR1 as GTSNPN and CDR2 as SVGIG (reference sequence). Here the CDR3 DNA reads TGTGCCTGGAGTGTACGAGCAAACTATGGCTACACCTTC. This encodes CAWSVRANYGYTF.

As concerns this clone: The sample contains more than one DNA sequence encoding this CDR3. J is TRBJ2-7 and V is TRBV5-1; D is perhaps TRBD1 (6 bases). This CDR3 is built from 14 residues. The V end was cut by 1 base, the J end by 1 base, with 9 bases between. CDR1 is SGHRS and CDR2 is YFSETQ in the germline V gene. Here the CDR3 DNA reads TGCGCCAGCAGCTTGACAGGGTCTTCCTACGAGCAGTACTTC. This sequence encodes CASSLTGSSYEQYF.

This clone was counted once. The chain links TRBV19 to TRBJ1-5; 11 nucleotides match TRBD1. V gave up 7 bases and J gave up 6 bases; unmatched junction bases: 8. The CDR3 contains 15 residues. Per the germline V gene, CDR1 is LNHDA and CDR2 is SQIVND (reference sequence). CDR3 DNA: TGTGCCAGTACCAAAGGACAGGGGGCCCCTCAGCCCCAGCATTTT. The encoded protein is CASTKGQGAPQPQHF.

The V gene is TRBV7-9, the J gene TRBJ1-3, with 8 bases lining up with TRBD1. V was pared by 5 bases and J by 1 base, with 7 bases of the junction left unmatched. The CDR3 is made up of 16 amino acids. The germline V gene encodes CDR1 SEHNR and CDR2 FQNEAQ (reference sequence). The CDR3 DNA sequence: TGTGCCAGCAGCATCGGACAGGGTCGGTCTGGAAACACCATATATTTT. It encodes CASSIGQGRSGNTIYF.

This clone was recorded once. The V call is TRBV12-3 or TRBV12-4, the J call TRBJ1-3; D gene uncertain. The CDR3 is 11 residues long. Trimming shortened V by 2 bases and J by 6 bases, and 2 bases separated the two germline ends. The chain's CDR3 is CASSLQNTIYF. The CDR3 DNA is TGTGCCAGCAGTTTACAAAACACCATATATTTT.

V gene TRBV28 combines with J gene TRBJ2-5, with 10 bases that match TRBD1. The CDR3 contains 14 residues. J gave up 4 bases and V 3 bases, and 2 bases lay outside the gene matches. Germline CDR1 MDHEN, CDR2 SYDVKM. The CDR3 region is CASSFWTGGETQYF. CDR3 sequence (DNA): TGTGCCAGCAGTTTTTGGACAGGGGGAGAGACCCAGTACTTC.

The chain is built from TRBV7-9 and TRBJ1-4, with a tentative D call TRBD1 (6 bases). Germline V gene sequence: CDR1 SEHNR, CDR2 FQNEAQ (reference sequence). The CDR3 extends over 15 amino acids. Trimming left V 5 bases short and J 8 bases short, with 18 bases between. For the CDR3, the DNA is TGTGCCAGCAGCCCAACCCAGGGGTTTGGCGAAAAACTGTTTTTT. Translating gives CASSPTQGFGEKLFF.

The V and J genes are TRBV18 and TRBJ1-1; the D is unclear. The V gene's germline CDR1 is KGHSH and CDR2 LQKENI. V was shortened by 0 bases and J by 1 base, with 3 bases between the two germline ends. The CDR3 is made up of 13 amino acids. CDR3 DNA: TGTGCCAGCTCACCACCGGCGAACACTGAAGCTTTCTTT. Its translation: CASSPPANTEAFF.

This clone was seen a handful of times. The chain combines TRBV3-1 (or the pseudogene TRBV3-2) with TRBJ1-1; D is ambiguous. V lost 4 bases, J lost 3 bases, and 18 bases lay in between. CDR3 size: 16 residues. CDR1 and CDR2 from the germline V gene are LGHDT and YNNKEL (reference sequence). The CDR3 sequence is CASSRAGVEWDTEAFF. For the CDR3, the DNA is TGTGCCAGCAGCCGGGCAGGCGTCGAATGGGACACTGAAGCTTTCTTT.

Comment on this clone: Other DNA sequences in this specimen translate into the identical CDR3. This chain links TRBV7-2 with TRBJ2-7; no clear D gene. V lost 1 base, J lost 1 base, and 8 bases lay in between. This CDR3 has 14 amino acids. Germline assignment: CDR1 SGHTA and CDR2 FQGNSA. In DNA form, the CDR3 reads TGTGCCAGCAGCTTAGGTCCAGGTTCCTACGAGCAGTACTTC. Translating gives CASSLGPGSYEQYF. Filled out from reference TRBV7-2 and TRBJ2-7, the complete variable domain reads GAGVSQSPSNKVTEKGKDVELRCDPISGHTALYWYRQSLGQGLEFLIYFQGNSAPDKSGLPSDRFSAERTGGSVSTLTIQRTQQEDSAVYLCASSLGPGSYEQYFGPGTRLTVT.

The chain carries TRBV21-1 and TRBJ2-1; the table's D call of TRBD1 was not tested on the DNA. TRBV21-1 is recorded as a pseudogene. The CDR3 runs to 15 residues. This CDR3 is CASSRRDRGPWLQFF. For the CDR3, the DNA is TGTGCCAGCAGCCGCCGGGACAGGGGGCCCTGGCTGCAGTTCTTC.

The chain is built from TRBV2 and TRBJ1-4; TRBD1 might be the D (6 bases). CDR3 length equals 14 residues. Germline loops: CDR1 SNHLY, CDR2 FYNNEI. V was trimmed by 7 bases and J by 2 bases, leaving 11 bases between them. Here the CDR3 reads CASKNRATNEKLFF. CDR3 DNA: TGTGCCAGCAAGAACAGGGCGACTAATGAAAAACTGTTTTTT.

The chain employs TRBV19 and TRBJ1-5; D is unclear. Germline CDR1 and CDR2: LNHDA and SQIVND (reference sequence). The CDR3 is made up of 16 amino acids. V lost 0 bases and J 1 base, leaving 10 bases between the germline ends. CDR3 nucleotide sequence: TGTGCCAGTAGTATAGAAGCCCAGAGGAGCAATCAGCCCCAGCATTTT. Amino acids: CASSIEAQRSNQPQHF.

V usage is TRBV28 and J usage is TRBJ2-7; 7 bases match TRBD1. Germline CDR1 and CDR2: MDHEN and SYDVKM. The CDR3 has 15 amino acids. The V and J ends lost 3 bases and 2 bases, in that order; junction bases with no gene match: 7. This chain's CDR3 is CASSFRQGRPYEQYF. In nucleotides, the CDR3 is TGTGCCAGCAGTTTCCGACAGGGTAGGCCCTACGAGCAGTACTTC. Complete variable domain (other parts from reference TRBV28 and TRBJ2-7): DVKVTQSSRYLVKRTGEKVFLECVQDMDHENMFWYRQDPGLGLRLIYFSYDVKMKEKGDIPEGYSVSREKKERFSLILESASTNQTSMYLCASSFRQGRPYEQYFGPGTRLTVT.

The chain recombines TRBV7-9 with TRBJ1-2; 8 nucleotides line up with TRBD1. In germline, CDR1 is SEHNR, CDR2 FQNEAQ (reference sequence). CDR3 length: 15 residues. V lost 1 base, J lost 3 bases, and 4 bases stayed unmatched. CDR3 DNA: TGTGCCAGCAGCTTAGTGGACAGGGAGCACTATGGCTACACCTTC. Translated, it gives CASSLVDREHYGYTF.

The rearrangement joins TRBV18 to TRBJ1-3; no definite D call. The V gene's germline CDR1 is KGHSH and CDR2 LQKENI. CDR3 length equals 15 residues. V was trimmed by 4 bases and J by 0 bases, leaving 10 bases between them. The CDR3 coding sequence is TGTGCCAGCTCACTGGGGAGGAGCTCTGGAAACACCATATATTTT. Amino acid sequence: CASSLGRSSGNTIYF.

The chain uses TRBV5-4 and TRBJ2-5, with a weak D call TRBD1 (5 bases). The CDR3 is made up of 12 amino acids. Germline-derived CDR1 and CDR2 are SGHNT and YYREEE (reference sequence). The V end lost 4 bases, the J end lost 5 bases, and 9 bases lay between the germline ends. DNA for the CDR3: TGTGCCAGCAGCAAGTCAGGGGAGACCCAGTACTTC. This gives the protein CASSKSGETQYF. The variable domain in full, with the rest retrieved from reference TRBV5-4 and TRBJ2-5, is ETGVTQSPTHLIKTRGQQVTLRCSSQSGHNTVSWYQQALGQGPQFIFQYYREEENGRGNFPPRFSGLQFPNYSSELNVNALELDDSALYLCASSKSGETQYFGPGTRLLVL.

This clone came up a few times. In DNA, the CDR3 is TGTGCCAGCAGTTCTGCGGACAGCTCCTACGAGCAGTACTTC. Amino acids: CASSSADSSYEQYF. This chain connects TRBV28 to TRBJ2-7; perhaps TRBD1 as D (6 bases). CDR1 is MDHEN and CDR2 is SYDVKM in the germline V gene. The germline V and J ends were trimmed by 4 bases and 0 bases, with 10 bases remaining between them. The CDR3 has 14 amino acids.